The sequence of this T cell receptor (beta chain) was determined in a study of blood T cell repertoires in COVID-19. This clone was recorded a few times. Generated by immunoSEQ multiplex PCR, the TCRdb table keeps only in-frame clones and is missing some. The sample records 100,000 to 140,000 clones, approximately 90% being singletons. Trimming removed 0 bases from V and 3 bases from J, with 13 bases in between. The germline V gene has CDR1 SGHDT and CDR2 YYEEEE. The CDR3 loop spans 15 amino acids. The V and J genes are TRBV5-6 and TRBJ2-7; tentatively, D is TRBD2 (5 bases). Sequencing used peripheral blood. The TCR sequence derives from a woman in her thirties with acute or convalescent COVID-19. The CDR3 reads CASSLGLDYIYEQYF. The CDR3 region has the DNA TGTGCCAGCAGCTTGGGACTCGACTACATCTACGAGCAGTACTTC.